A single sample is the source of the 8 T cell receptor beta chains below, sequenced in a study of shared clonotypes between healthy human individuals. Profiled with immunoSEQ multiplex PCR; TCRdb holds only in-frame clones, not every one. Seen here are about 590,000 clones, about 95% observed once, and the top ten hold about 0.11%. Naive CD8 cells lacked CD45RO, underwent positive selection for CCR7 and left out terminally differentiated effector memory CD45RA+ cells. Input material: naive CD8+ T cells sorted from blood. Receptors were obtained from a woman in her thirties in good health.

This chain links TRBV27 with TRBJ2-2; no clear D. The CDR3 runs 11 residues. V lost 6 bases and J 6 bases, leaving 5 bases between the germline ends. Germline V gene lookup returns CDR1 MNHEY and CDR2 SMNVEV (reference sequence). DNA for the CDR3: TGTGCCAGCAGGAGTGCCGGGGAGCTGTTTTTT. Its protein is CASRSAGELFF.

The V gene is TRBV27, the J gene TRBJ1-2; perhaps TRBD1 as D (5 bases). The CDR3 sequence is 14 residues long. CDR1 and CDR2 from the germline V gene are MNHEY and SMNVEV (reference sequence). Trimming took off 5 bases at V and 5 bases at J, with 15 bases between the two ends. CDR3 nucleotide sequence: TGTGCCAGCAGTCCGGGGGGGGGACCATATGGCTACACCTTC. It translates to CASSPGGGPYGYTF.

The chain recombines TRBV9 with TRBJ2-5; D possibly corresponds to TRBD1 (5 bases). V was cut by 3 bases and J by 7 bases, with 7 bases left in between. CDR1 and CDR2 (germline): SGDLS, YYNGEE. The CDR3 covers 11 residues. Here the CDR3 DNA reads TGTGCCAGCAGCGCAAGGGGGACCCAGTACTTC. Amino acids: CASSARGTQYF.

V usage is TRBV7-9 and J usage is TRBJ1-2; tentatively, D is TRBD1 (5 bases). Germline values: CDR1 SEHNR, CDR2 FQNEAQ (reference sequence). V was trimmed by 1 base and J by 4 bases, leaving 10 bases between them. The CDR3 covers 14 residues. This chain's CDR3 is CASSLVPGGYGYTF. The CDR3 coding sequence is TGTGCCAGCAGCTTAGTTCCCGGGGGCTATGGCTACACCTTC.

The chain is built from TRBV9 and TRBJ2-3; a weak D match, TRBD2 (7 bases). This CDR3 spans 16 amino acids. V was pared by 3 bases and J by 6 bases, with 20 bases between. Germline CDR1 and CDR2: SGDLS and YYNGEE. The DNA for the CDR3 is TGTGCCAGCAGCGGATTTCAGGGAGGGACATTCGATACGCAGTATTTT. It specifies CASSGFQGGTFDTQYF.

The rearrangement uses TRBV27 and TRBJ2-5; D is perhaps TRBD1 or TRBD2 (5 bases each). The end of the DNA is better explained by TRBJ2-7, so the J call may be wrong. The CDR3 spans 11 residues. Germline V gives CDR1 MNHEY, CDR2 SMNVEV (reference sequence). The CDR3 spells CASSFGGEQYF. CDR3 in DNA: TGTGCCAGCAGTTTTGGGGGCGAGCAGTACTTC.

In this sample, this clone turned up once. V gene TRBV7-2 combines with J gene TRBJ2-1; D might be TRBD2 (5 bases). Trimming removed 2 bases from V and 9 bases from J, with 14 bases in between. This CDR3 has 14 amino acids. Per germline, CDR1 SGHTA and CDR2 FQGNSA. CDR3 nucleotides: TGTGCCAGCAGCTTAATAGGGATGGCGGGTGAGCAGTTCTTC. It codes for CASSLIGMAGEQFF. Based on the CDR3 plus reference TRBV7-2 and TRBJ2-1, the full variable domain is GAGVSQSPSNKVTEKGKDVELRCDPISGHTALYWYRQSLGQGLEFLIYFQGNSAPDKSGLPSDRFSAERTGGSVSTLTIQRTQQEDSAVYLCASSLIGMAGEQFFGPGTRLTVL.

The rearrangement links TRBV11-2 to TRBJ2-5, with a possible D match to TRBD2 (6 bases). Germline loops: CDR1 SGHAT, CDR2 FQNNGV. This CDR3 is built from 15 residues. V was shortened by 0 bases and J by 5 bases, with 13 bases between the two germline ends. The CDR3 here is CASSLEPGVGETQYF. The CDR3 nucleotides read TGTGCCAGCAGCTTAGAACCGGGAGTCGGGGAGACCCAGTACTTC.